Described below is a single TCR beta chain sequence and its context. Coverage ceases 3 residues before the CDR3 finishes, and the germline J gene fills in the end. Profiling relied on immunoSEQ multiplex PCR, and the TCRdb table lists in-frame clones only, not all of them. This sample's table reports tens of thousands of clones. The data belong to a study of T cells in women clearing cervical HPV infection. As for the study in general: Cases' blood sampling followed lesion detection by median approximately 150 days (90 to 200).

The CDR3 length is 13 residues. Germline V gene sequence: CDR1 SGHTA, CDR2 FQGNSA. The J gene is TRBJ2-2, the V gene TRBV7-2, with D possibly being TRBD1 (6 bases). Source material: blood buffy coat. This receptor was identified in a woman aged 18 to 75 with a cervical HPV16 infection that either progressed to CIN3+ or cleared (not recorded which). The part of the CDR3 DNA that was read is TGTGCCAGCAGCTCAGGACAGAATTCACCG. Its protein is CASSSGQNSP. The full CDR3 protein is CASSSGQNSPLFF. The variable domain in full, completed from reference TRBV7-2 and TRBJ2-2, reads GAGVSQSPSNKVTEKGKDVELRCDPISGHTALYWYRQSLGQGLEFLIYFQGNSAPDKSGLPSDRFSAERTGGSVSTLTIQRTQQEDSAVYLCASSSGQNSPLFFGEGSRLTVL.